What follows is one TCR beta chain and its context. The specificity of this receptor is unknown. There are no base qualities to consult, and no much larger clone falls within one base. Library generation was performed with PCR. DNA from cultured CD4+ T cells underwent TCR sequencing with the Oncomine TCR Beta short-read assay at the Johns Hopkins FTIC core. The QIAamp micro DNA kit was used to extract genomic DNA from the cultured CD4+ T cells. The Oncomine TCR Beta libraries from cultured CD4+ T cells were pooled using unique dual indexes and then sequenced on an Illumina iSeq 100. In the authors' own workflow: Non-productive sequences were removed, and CDR3s not starting with C, not ending with F or W, or shorter than 7 amino acids were discarded. The MANAFEST web application was used to identify antigen-specific clonotypes by comparing peptide-stimulated wells against reference wells and other culture wells. Positive clones required FDR below 0.05, an odds ratio above 5, and productive frequency above 0.1% in at least two of three replicate wells. Cross-reactive clonotypes were defined as significantly expanded in both SARS-CoV-2 spike wells and at least one common cold coronavirus spike condition. CDR3 homology was assessed with Levenshtein distances (stringdist) and unrooted phylogenetic trees (ape) in R version 3.6.1. TCRdb trimmed the raw reads at Q25, called clones with MiXCR and kept productive beta chains. All rows with the same CDR3 protein become a single entry with the most common DNA and genes. TCRdb's processing, not the study's, gives the V and J calls here. The sample profile shows 9,000 to 15,000 distinct CDR3 sequences; 25% to 35% of them were found once. The biggest ten clones account for 34% of the sample.

Per the publication, the treatment or condition label means: roughly 10-day PBMC culture with coronavirus spike peptide pools or control peptides (ViraFEST assay). The ViraFEST assay, used in the study, expanded antigen-specific T cells with peptide pools and then identified the expanded clonotypes through TCR sequencing. The absence of prior SARS-CoV-2 infection in healthy vaccine recipients was confirmed by negative nucleocapsid antibody tests before and after vaccination. Roughly 2 million PBMCs per well were cultured in IMDM with about 5% human AB serum and approximately 9.8 IU/ml IL-2, plus 10 ug/ml peptide pools. On days 3 and 7, half of the culture medium was replaced with fresh IL-2-containing medium. After about 11 days of culture, CD4+ T cells were isolated by negative selection using the EasySep CD4+ T cell isolation kit. Ficoll-Paque Plus gradient centrifugation was used to isolate PBMCs from whole blood, and the isolated PBMCs were then either used fresh or cryopreserved at -140C. Triplicate wells were generally used for each culture condition.

The source of the sample is a study of vaccination and CD4 T cells after COVID-19 (dated by TCRdb to between 2021 and 2024). About the investigation overall: The convalescent cohort comprised six males and four females, including two Hispanic individuals, seven Caucasians, two Asians and one multiracial person. Two doses of either the Pfizer-BioNTech BNT162b2 vaccine (n=8) or the Moderna mRNA-1273 vaccine (n=2) were administered to participants. Post-COVID blood samples were collected from convalescent patients a median of around 96 days after diagnosis, with a range of roughly 35 to 180 days. Post-vaccine blood samples were taken a median of 72 days after the second vaccine dose, with a range of roughly 13 to 250 days. Overlapping spike peptide pools from SARS-CoV-2 and from the common cold coronaviruses HCoV-NL63, HCoV-OC43 and HCoV-229E were used as culture stimuli. As controls, cultures received a CEFX viral epitope pool (the positive control), an HIV-1 Nef peptide pool (the negative control), or no peptide at all. The spike-specific CD4+ TCR repertoire was compared before and after mRNA vaccination in nine to ten COVID-19 convalescent patients and a few infection-naive healthy vaccine recipients.

The investigation overall reported the following: Relatively few convalescent patients were included in the study, and early timepoints after natural infection were not analyzed. In convalescent patients, a median about 84% of post-vaccine SARS-CoV-2-reactive clones were detected only after vaccination, and vaccine-specific priming was suggested by this finding. Although the median number of SARS-CoV-2-reactive clonotypes went up from fewer than 25 after infection to some 40 after vaccination, the increase was not significant. Of the vaccine-specific clones in convalescent patients, 304 of 307, or nearly all, reacted only to SARS-CoV-2 spike and did not cross-react with common cold coronaviruses.

Specimen: CD4+ T cells from blood, cultured in vitro, collected before SARS-CoV-2 vaccination. This clonotype was obtained from a human donor who received a COVID-19 vaccine.

DNA sequence: TGTGCCTGGAGTGGGGCCCGGGACACCATATATTTT. It translates to CAWSGARDTIYF. This chain joins TRBV30 to TRBJ1-3; the D gene is not confidently resolved. The V and J ends are trimmed by 1 base and 8 bases, leaving 9 bases between them. The CDR3 spans 12 residues, from the cysteine through the phenylalanine. Of the read, only the CDR3 DNA is kept; its 36 bases are in frame from base 1. For CDR1 and CDR2, the germline V gene (reference sequence) lists GTSNPN and SVGIG.